This T cell receptor beta chain comes out of a study of glioma-infiltrating T cells after dendritic cell vaccination. The wider study: Patients had newly diagnosed or recurrent glioblastoma and received dendritic cell vaccines.

Sample time point: after dendritic cell vaccination, including at tumor progression/relapse. The CDR3 loop spans 15 amino acids. Trimming cost V 2 bases and J 8 bases; bases outside gene matches: 4. Germline V gene data show CDR1 as MNHEY and CDR2 as SVGAGI. Input was approximately 1.8 ug genomic DNA, or all available if less. The repertoire was sequenced with immunoSEQ multiplex PCR; TCRdb's copy has only in-frame clones and lacks some. The sample yields 75,000 to 95,000 clones, about nine tenths seen once. V usage is TRBV6-5 and J usage is TRBJ1-6; 9 nucleotides agree with TRBD1. This clonotype was sampled from a human donor with glioblastoma. This specimen consisted of blood, obtained after dendritic cell vaccination. This chain's CDR3 is CASSYTGQGYSPLHF. In nucleotides, the CDR3 is TGTGCCAGCAGTTACACGGGACAGGGATATTCACCCCTCCACTTT.